What follows is one T cell receptor (beta chain) and its context. The germline CDR1 and CDR2 sequences are LGHNA and YSLEER. CDR3 length equals 14 residues. Unmatched junction bases numbered 9, after V lost 5 bases and J lost 7 bases. The source of the sample is a study of cytomegalovirus exposure and HLA in healthy donors. Study in general: From donors who were HLA-typed, an early data release held around 80 million unique TCRs.

The PCR made use of 60 Vbeta and 13 Jbeta primers. Assay: immunoSEQ multiplex PCR; the TCRdb copy retains only in-frame clones and omits some. This repertoire includes roughly 75,000 clones. The sequenced sample was PBMCs. The chain carries TRBV4-3 and TRBJ1-2; TRBD1 matches at 8 bases. The sequence came from a man between 35 and 55 years old in good health and CMV-seronegative. CDR3 in amino acids: CASSKMDRDGGYTF. CDR3 nucleotides: TGCGCCAGCAGCAAAATGGACAGGGATGGTGGCTACACCTTC.